This is a list of T cell receptor beta chains from one sample in a study of blood T cell repertoires in COVID-19. The assay was immunoSEQ multiplex PCR, and TCRdb's table has in-frame clones only and misses some. The sample has over 200,000 clones, approximately 89% seen once. Sequenced: PBMCs or T cells enriched from blood (not recorded which). Receptors were obtained from a woman aged 25 to 39 with acute COVID-19. CDR3s include the opening cysteine and the closing phenylalanine or tryptophan. The order of the fields is J gene, V gene, clone size, D gene, CDR3 DNA, CDR3 protein. The D gene is left open where the match is weak. Clone size, where shown, is once, few, many, or a class for clones that have expanded.

>TRBJ1-1|TRBV30|-|-
TGTGCCTGGAGGAACACGGGGATTCCTGAAGCTTTCTTT
CAWRNTGIPEAFF
>TRBJ2-7|TRBV18|-|TRBD1
TGTGCCAGCTCACCAGACTACCGGGACAGGGTGGTTAAGGACGAGCAGTACTTC
CASSPDYRDRVVKDEQYF
>TRBJ1-1|TRBV7-9|-|-
TGTGCCAGCAGCTTTCAAAACAGGAACACTGAAGCTTTCTTT
CASSFQNRNTEAFF
>TRBJ1-6|TRBV19|-|-
TGTGCCAGTAACATGGATAATTCACCCCTCCACTTT
CASNMDNSPLHF
>TRBJ1-2|TRBV29-1|-|TRBD1
TGCAGCGCGGGGACAGGGGCCCTACTTGGCTACACCTTC
CSAGTGALLGYTF
>TRBJ1-6|TRBV9|-|-
TGTGCCAGCCGAGCGGGGGGTGGCCCTAATTCACCCCTCCACTTT
CASRAGGGPNSPLHF
>TRBJ2-1|TRBV19|-|-
TGTGCCAGTAGTATGACAGGGGGCTTTCTAGCGGGACCTGGGGGTGAGCAGTTCTTC
CASSMTGGFLAGPGGEQFF
>TRBJ2-7|TRBV10-2|-|TRBD1
TGCGCCAGCAGTGCCTTAGGGGGCCGAATCTCCTACGAGCAGTACTTC
CASSALGGRISYEQYF
>TRBJ1-1|TRBV19|-|TRBD1
TGTGCCAGTAGTGCGAGGGGGCTGAACACTGAAGCTTTCTTT
CASSARGLNTEAFF
>TRBJ2-7|TRBV27|once|TRBD1
TGTGCCAGCAGCCATCATCAGGGGGACGAGCAGTACTTC
CASSHHQGDEQYF
>TRBJ1-5|TRBV9|-|-
TGTGCCAGCAGCGGAGGCGACAGTAATCAGCCCCAGCATTTT
CASSGGDSNQPQHF
>TRBJ1-1|TRBV20-1|-|-
TGCAGTGCTAGGGACAGCGAAGCTTTCTTT
CSARDSEAFF
>TRBJ2-1|TRBV7-8|-|-
TGTGCCAGCAGCTTGACTGACGACAATGAGCAGTTCTTC
CASSLTDDNEQFF
>TRBJ1-5|TRBV29-1|-|-
TGCAGCGTTGGACAGCGTATCGATCAGCCCCAGCATTTT
CSVGQRIDQPQHF
>TRBJ2-3|TRBV6-5|-|TRBD1
TGTGCCAGCAGTTACACGGACAGGGTGGTAGATACGCAGTATTTT
CASSYTDRVVDTQYF